The clone carrying this TCR beta chain was seen more than once but under ten times. The data derive from a study of T cells after yellow fever vaccination. TCRdb analysed the 5' RACE reads with MiXCR anew, one entry per CDR3 protein. The top ten clones hold over 14% of a sample with hundreds of thousands of distinct CDR3 sequences, approximately 6% of them seen once. The sequencing used PBMCs, collected 5 days after the yellow fever booster vaccination. This receptor was taken from a man aged 30-40 years who received the YFV17D yellow fever vaccine.

CDR3 sequence (DNA): TGTGCCAGCAAACCGGGACATAACTATGGCTACACCTTC. This gives the protein CASKPGHNYGYTF. The rearrangement uses TRBV12-3 or TRBV12-4 and TRBJ1-2; perhaps TRBD1 as D (6 bases). The CDR3 has 13 amino acids. Trimming stripped 7 bases from V and 1 base from J, with 10 bases between.